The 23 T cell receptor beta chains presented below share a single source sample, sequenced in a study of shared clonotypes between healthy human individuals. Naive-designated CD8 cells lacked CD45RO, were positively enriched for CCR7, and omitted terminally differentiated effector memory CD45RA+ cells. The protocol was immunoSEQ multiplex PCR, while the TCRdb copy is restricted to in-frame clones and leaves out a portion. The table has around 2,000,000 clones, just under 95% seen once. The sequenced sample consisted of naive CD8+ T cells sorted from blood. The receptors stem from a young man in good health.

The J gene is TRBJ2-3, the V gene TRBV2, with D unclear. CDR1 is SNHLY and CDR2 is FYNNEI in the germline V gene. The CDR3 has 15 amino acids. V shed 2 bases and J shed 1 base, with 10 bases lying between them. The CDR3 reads CASSEWAQGTDTQYF. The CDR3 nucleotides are TGTGCCAGCAGTGAATGGGCGCAGGGCACAGATACGCAGTATTTT.

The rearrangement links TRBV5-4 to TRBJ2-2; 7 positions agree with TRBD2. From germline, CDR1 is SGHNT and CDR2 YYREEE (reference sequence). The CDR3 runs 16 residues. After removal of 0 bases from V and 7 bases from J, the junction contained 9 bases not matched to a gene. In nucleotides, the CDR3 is TGTGCCAGCAGCTTGGACCCGGGAGGATTGGGCGGGGAGCTGTTTTTT. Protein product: CASSLDPGGLGGELFF.

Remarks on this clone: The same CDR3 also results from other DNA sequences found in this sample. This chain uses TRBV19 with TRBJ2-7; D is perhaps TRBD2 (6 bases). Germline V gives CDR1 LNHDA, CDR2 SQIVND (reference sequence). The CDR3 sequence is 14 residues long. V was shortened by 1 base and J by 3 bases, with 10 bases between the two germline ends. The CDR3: CASSIVGGSYEQYF. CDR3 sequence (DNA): TGTGCCAGTAGTATAGTCGGAGGGAGCTACGAGCAGTACTTC.

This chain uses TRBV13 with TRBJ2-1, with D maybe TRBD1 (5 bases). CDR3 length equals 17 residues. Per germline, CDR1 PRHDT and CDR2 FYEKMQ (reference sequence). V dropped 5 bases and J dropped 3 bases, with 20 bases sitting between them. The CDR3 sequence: CASSPEEGAPFYNEQFF. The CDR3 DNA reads TGTGCCAGCAGCCCAGAAGAAGGGGCACCTTTCTACAATGAGCAGTTCTTC.

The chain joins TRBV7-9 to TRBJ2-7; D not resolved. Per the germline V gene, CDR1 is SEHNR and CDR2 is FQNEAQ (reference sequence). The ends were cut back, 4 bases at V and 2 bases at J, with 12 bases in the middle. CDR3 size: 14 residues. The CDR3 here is CASSSDERAYEQYF. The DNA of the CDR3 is TGTGCCAGCAGCTCGGACGAGAGAGCCTACGAGCAGTACTTC.

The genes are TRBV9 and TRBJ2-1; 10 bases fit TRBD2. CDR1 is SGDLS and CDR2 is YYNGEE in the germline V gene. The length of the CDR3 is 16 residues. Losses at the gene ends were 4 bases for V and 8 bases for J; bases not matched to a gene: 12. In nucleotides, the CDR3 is TGTGCCAGCAGCCAAGTAGCGGGAGGCCCAGGGCATGAGCAGTTCTTC. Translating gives CASSQVAGGPGHEQFF.

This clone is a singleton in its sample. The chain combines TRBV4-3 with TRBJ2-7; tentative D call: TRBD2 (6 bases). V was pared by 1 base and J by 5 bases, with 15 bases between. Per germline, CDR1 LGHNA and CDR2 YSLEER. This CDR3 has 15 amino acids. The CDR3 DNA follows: TGCGCCAGCAGCCAAGGGAGGGCAGGAGTCCACGAGCAGTACTTC. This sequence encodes CASSQGRAGVHEQYF.

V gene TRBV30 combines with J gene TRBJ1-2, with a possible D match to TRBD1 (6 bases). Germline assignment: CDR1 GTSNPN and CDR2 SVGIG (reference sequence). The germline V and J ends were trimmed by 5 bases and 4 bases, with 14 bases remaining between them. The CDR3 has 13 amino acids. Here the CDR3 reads CAWVEQGSYGYTF. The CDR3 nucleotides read TGTGCCTGGGTGGAACAGGGCTCCTATGGCTACACCTTC.

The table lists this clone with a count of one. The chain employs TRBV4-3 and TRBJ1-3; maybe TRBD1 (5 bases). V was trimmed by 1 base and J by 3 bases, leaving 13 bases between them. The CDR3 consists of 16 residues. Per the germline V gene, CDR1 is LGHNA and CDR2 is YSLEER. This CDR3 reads CASSQGGEAIGNTIYF. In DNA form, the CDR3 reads TGCGCCAGCAGCCAAGGGGGGGAGGCAATTGGAAACACCATATATTTT.

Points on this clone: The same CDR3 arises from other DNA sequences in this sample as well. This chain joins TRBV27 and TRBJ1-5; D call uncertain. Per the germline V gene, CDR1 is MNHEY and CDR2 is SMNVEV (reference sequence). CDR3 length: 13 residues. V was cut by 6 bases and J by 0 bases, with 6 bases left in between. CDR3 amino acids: CASRINSNQPQHF. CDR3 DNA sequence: TGTGCCAGCAGGATAAATAGCAATCAGCCCCAGCATTTT.

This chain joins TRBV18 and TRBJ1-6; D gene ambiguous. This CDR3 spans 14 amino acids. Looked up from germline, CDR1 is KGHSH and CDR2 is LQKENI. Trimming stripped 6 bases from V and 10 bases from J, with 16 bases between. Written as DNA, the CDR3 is TGTGCCAGCTCCGTTCCTGGGTATGGGTCACCCCTCCACTTT. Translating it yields CASSVPGYGSPLHF.

The CDR3 is CASSLAGRGLPYEQYF. In DNA form, the CDR3 reads TGTGCCAGCAGCTTAGCGGGCAGGGGGCTACCCTACGAGCAGTACTTC. The J gene is TRBJ2-7, the V gene TRBV7-6; 8 nucleotides match TRBD1. The CDR3 has 16 amino acids. Germline CDR1 SGHVS, CDR2 FNYEAQ. The J segment lost 2 bases and the V segment lost 0 bases, leaving 6 bases of the junction unmatched.

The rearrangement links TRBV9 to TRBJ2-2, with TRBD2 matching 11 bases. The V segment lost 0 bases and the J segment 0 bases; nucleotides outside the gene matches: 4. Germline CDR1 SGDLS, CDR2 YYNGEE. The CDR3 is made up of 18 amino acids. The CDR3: CASSVVTSGESNTGELFF. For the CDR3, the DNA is TGTGCCAGCAGCGTAGTGACTAGCGGGGAGTCGAACACCGGGGAGCTGTTTTTT.

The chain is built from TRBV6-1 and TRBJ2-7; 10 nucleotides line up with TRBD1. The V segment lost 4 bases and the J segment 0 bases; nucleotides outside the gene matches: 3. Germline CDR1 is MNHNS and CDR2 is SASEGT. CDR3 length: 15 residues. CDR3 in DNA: TGTGCCAGCAGTGGACAGGGGGCGAGCTCCTACGAGCAGTACTTC. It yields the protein CASSGQGASSYEQYF.

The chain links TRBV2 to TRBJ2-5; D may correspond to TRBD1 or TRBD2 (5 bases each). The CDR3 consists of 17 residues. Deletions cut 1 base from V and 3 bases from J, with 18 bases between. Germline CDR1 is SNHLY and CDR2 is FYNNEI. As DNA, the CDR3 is TGTGCCAGCAGTGAAGGAGGGTACGGGGCGATAAAAGAGACCCAGTACTTC. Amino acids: CASSEGGYGAIKETQYF.

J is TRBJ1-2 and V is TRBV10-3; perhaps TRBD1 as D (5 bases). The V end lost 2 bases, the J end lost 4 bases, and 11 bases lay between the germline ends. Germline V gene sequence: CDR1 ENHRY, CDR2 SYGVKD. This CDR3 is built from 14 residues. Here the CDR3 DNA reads TGTGCCATCAGTGAGACAGGAACTGGCTATGGCTACACCTTC. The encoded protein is CAISETGTGYGYTF.

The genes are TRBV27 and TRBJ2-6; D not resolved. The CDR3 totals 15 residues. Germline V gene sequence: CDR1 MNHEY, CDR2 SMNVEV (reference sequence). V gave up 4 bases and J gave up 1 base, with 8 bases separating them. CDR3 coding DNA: TGTGCCAGCAGTTACCAGAGTTCTGGGGCCAACGTCCTGACTTTC. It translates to CASSYQSSGANVLTF.

DNA for the CDR3: TGTGCCATCAGTGAATCGGGACAGACTAACTATGGCTACACCTTC. This sequence encodes CAISESGQTNYGYTF. The rearrangement uses TRBV10-3 and TRBJ1-2; 7 nucleotides line up with TRBD1. Germline CDR1 is ENHRY and CDR2 is SYGVKD. The junction had 4 bases not matched to a gene; V was cut back by 3 bases and J by 0 bases. This CDR3 comprises 15 residues.

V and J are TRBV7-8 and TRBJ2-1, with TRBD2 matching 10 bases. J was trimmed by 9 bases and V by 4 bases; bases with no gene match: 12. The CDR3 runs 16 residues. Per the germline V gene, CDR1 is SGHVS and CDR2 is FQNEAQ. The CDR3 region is CASSSPASGGAVEQFF. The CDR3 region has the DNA TGTGCCAGCAGCTCTCCTGCCAGCGGGGGGGCCGTTGAGCAGTTCTTC.

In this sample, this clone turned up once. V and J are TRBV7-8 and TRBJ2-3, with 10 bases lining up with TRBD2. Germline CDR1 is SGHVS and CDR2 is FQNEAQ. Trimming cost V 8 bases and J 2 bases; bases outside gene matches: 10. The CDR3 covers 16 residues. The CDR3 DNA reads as TGTGCCAGCGAGGACACTAGCGGGGCACTCACAGATACGCAGTATTTT. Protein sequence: CASEDTSGALTDTQYF.

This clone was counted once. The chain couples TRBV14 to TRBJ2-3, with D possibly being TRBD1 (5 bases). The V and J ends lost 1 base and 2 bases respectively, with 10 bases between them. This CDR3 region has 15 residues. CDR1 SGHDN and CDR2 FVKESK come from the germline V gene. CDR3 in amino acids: CASSQVRTITDTQYF. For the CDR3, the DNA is TGTGCCAGCAGCCAAGTGAGGACAATCACAGATACGCAGTATTTT.

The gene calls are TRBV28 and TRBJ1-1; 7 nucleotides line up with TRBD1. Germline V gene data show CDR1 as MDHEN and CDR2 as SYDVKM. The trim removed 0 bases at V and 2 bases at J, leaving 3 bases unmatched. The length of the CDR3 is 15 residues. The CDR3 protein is CASSLWGDRNTEAFF. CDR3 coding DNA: TGTGCCAGCAGTTTATGGGGGGACAGAAACACTGAAGCTTTCTTT.

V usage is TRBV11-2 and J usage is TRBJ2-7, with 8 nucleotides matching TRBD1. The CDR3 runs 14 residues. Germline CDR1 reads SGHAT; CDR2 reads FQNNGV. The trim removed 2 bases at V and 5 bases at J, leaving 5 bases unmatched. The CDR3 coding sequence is TGTGCCAGCAGCTTATGGACAGGGCAGGACGAGCAGTACTTC. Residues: CASSLWTGQDEQYF.